The 23 T cell receptor beta chains given below trace back to one sample, sequenced in a study of blood T cell repertoires in COVID-19. This table comes from immunoSEQ multiplex PCR, and its TCRdb copy is limited to in-frame clones, with some not included. The table records about 180,000 clones, 89% of them present only once. Sequencing input: PBMCs or T cells enriched from blood (not recorded which). Receptor source: a woman aged 40 to 49 with acute COVID-19.

The chain joins TRBV6-5 to TRBJ1-1, with 8 bases lining up with TRBD1. Per the germline V gene, CDR1 is MNHEY and CDR2 is SVGAGI. The V gene end was trimmed by 7 bases and the J gene end by 5 bases; junction bases not matched to a gene: 9. The CDR3 is made up of 14 amino acids. In DNA, the CDR3 is TGTGCCAGCATGATATCAGGGGGCAGTACTGAAGCTTTCTTT. Translated, it gives CASMISGGSTEAFF.

V usage is TRBV5-4 and J usage is TRBJ2-5; 8 bases agree with TRBD2. Germline values: CDR1 SGHNT, CDR2 YYREEE (reference sequence). V trimming: 0 bases; J trimming: 7 bases; junction bases outside the gene matches: 8. The CDR3 totals 15 residues. CDR3 residues: CASSLAQRGGVTQYF. The CDR3 DNA reads TGTGCCAGCAGCTTGGCTCAACGGGGGGGCGTGACCCAGTACTTC.

Remarks on this clone: Other nucleotide sequences in the sample specify the same CDR3. V gene TRBV19 combines with J gene TRBJ1-1; no clear D gene. The germline CDR1 and CDR2 sequences are LNHDA and SQIVND (reference sequence). Trimming cost V 1 base and J 5 bases, with 5 bases left between them. This CDR3 has 12 residues. The CDR3 loop is CASSIGETEAFF. The CDR3 region has the DNA TGTGCCAGTAGTATAGGTGAGACTGAAGCTTTCTTT.

This clone was seen more than once but under ten times. J is TRBJ2-2 and V is TRBV4-1; 11 bases are a match to TRBD2. CDR1 and CDR2 (germline): MGHRA, YSYEKL. V dropped 1 base and J dropped 3; count of bases not matched to a gene: 4. There are 17 residues in the CDR3. This chain's CDR3 is CASSQGPSGGYTGELFF. Here the CDR3 DNA reads TGCGCCAGCAGCCAAGGCCCTAGCGGGGGGTACACCGGGGAGCTGTTTTTT.

This rearrangement joins TRBV6-5 to TRBJ2-3, with 10 bases fitting TRBD2. Unmatched junction bases numbered 8, after V lost 2 bases and J lost 9 bases. The germline V gene encodes CDR1 MNHEY and CDR2 SVGAGI. CDR3 length: 15 amino acids. As DNA, the CDR3 is TGTGCCAGCAGTTACGGGGCTAGCGGGGGAGGGACGCAGTATTTT. It translates to CASSYGASGGGTQYF.

This chain connects TRBV30 to TRBJ1-1; TRBD1 might be the D (5 bases). The CDR3 extends over 16 amino acids. Trimming took 0 bases from V and 4 from J, leaving 18 bases between them. Germline V gives CDR1 GTSNPN, CDR2 SVGIG (reference sequence). CDR3: CAWSVSQGGGVTEAFF. As DNA, the CDR3 is TGTGCCTGGAGTGTATCTCAGGGCGGGGGGGTCACTGAAGCTTTCTTT.

The chain is built from TRBV28 and TRBJ2-7; unclear D gene. The CDR3 has 13 amino acids. Germline V gene data show CDR1 as MDHEN and CDR2 as SYDVKM. V gave up 8 bases and J gave up 2 bases, with 13 bases separating them. The DNA of the CDR3 is TGTGCCAGCGCCCCAACAGCCCCCTACGAGCAGTACTTC. Protein: CASAPTAPYEQYF.

The CDR3 DNA is TGTGCCAGCAGAGTTTTAGAAACCGGGGAGCTGTTTTTT. This codes for CASRVLETGELFF. The V gene is TRBV2, the J gene TRBJ2-2, with D uncertain. V was shortened by 6 bases and J by 5 bases, with 10 bases between the two germline ends. CDR3 size: 13 residues. The germline V gene encodes CDR1 SNHLY and CDR2 FYNNEI.

CDR3 sequence reads: CASSEQGAGTEAFF. In DNA, the CDR3 is TGTGCCAGCAGTGAACAGGGGGCTGGGACTGAAGCTTTCTTT. The gene calls are TRBV6-1 and TRBJ1-1; 8 bases are shared with TRBD1. This CDR3 contains 14 residues. J lost 5 bases, V lost 2 bases, and 4 bases had no gene match. Germline values: CDR1 MNHNS, CDR2 SASEGT.

The rearrangement links TRBV19 to TRBJ2-7; 9 bases line up with TRBD1. The V and J ends lost 4 bases and 2 bases, in that order; junction bases with no gene match: 6. Per germline, CDR1 LNHDA and CDR2 SQIVND (reference sequence). The length of the CDR3 is 15 residues. The CDR3 loop is CASSTTGTGTYEQYF. CDR3 coding DNA: TGTGCCAGTAGTACCACCGGGACAGGGACCTACGAGCAGTACTTC.

This chain links TRBV19 with TRBJ2-1, with TRBD2 matching 9 bases. The CDR3 runs 15 residues. The junction had 4 bases not matched to a gene; V was cut back by 3 bases and J by 4 bases. In germline, CDR1 is LNHDA, CDR2 SQIVND (reference sequence). The CDR3 protein is CASSIATSGYNEQFF. CDR3 DNA: TGTGCCAGTAGTATCGCGACTAGCGGTTACAATGAGCAGTTCTTC. Full variable domain (rest looked up from reference TRBV19 and TRBJ2-1): DGGITQSPKYLFRKEGQNVTLSCEQNLNHDAMYWYRQDPGQGLRLIYYSQIVNDFQKGDIAEGYSVSREKKESFPLTVTSAQKNPTAFYLCASSIATSGYNEQFFGPGTRLTVL.

The chain carries TRBV18 and TRBJ2-5; tentatively, D is TRBD2 (6 bases). CDR1 and CDR2 (germline): KGHSH, LQKENI. Trimming took off 2 bases at V and 2 bases at J, with 15 bases between the two ends. This CDR3 is 16 amino acids long. Written as DNA, the CDR3 is TGTGCCAGCTCACCAGATACTGGGAGGCGACAAGAGACCCAGTACTTC. Its protein is CASSPDTGRRQETQYF. Looking up the rest from reference TRBV18 and TRBJ2-5 gives the full variable domain: NAGVMQNPRHLVRRRGQEARLRCSPMKGHSHVYWYRQLPEEGLKFMVYLQKENIIDESGMPKERFSAEFPKEGPSILRIQQVVRGDSAAYFCASSPDTGRRQETQYFGPGTRLLVL.

This chain uses TRBV7-9 with TRBJ2-7; D unresolved. This CDR3 comprises 13 residues. Germline V gives CDR1 SEHNR, CDR2 FQNEAQ (reference sequence). Trimming cost V 1 base and J 6 bases, with 10 bases left between them. This chain's CDR3 is CASSLVGSGEQYF. The CDR3 bases are TGTGCCAGCAGCTTAGTTGGGTCGGGCGAGCAGTACTTC.

V gene TRBV21-1 combines with J gene TRBJ2-3; the table's D call, TRBD2, was not checked against the DNA. TRBV21-1 is described as a pseudogene. The CDR3 spans 18 residues. CDR3 DNA: TGTGCCAGCAGCAACGGCGCGGGAGTGCTCCCTAGGGCAGATACGCAGTATTTT. Encoded protein: CASSNGAGVLPRADTQYF.

This sequence joins TRBV6-5 and TRBJ2-7; 9 nucleotides line up with TRBD1. This CDR3 has 13 amino acids. V lost 7 bases and J lost 5; bases outside the gene matches: 6. Germline assignment: CDR1 MNHEY and CDR2 SVGAGI. The CDR3 coding sequence is TGTGCCAGCACTCCACAGGGGGCCAACGAGCAGTACTTC. This translates into CASTPQGANEQYF.

V and J are TRBV7-9 and TRBJ2-1; no clear D. Looked up from germline, CDR1 is SEHNR and CDR2 is FQNEAQ (reference sequence). V lost 5 bases and J lost 5, with 7 bases in between. The CDR3 totals 12 residues. CDR3 nucleotide sequence: TGTGCCAGCAGCCCGTATCACAATGAGCAGTTCTTC. Amino acid sequence: CASSPYHNEQFF.

The chain combines TRBV9 with TRBJ1-1; D remains ambiguous. The germline V gene has CDR1 SGDLS and CDR2 YYNGEE. This CDR3 region has 14 residues. The germline V and J ends were trimmed by 0 bases and 1 base, with 7 bases remaining between them. CDR3 in DNA: TGTGCCAGCAGCGTAGCTTCAGAGAACACTGAAGCTTTCTTT. Amino acids: CASSVASENTEAFF. Drawing the rest from reference TRBV9 and TRBJ1-1, the complete variable domain is DSGVTQTPKHLITATGQRVTLRCSPRSGDLSVYWYQQSLDQGLQFLIQYYNGEERAKGNILERFSAQQFPDLHSELNLSSLELGDSALYFCASSVASENTEAFFGQGTRLTVV.

The rearrangement joins TRBV3-1 (or the pseudogene TRBV3-2) to TRBJ2-7, with 9 bases that match TRBD1. Germline V lookup: CDR1 LGHDT, CDR2 YNNKEL (reference sequence). V dropped 4 bases and J dropped 4; count of bases not matched to a gene: 5. This CDR3 region has 14 residues. The CDR3 sequence is CASSRPGQGYEQYF. The CDR3 DNA reads TGTGCCAGCAGCCGGCCGGGACAGGGATACGAGCAGTACTTC.

This chain joins TRBV6-5 and TRBJ2-3; tentatively, D is TRBD1 (6 bases). CDR3 size: 15 residues. V was pared by 8 bases and J by 2 bases, with 17 bases between. Germline V gives CDR1 MNHEY, CDR2 SVGAGI. The CDR3 nucleotides are TGTGCCAGCCATTCCCAGGGGTTTATCACAGATACGCAGTATTTT. It specifies CASHSQGFITDTQYF.

The chain joins TRBV10-3 to TRBJ2-5; TRBD2 aligns across 10 bases. Germline V gives CDR1 ENHRY, CDR2 SYGVKD. The CDR3 contains 15 residues. J was trimmed by 4 bases and V by 3 bases; bases with no gene match: 5. The CDR3, as DNA: TGTGCCATCAGTGATAGTCTAGCGGGAGTAGAGACCCAGTACTTC. Its protein is CAISDSLAGVETQYF.

The chain employs TRBV20-1 and TRBJ2-7, with D possibly being TRBD2 (6 bases). The CDR3 consists of 11 residues. CDR1 is DFQATT and CDR2 is SNEGSKA in the germline V gene (reference sequence). The DNA for the CDR3 is TGCGGGCCCTCATCCGGGAGCGAGCAGTACTTC. It is translated as CGPSSGSEQYF.

The J gene is TRBJ2-5, the V gene TRBV9; 11 positions match TRBD2. CDR1 is SGDLS and CDR2 is YYNGEE in the germline V gene. This CDR3 comprises 15 residues. After removal of 5 bases from V and 2 bases from J, the junction contained 5 bases not matched to a gene. The CDR3 spells CASSSTSGTQETQYF. CDR3 coding DNA: TGTGCCAGCAGTTCGACTAGCGGGACTCAAGAGACCCAGTACTTC.

The J gene is TRBJ1-1, the V gene TRBV29-1; 9 nucleotides agree with TRBD1. Germline values: CDR1 SQVTM, CDR2 ANQGSEA. V dropped 5 bases and J dropped 7; count of bases not matched to a gene: 11. The CDR3 has 14 amino acids. Here the CDR3 DNA reads TGCAGCGTTCCAGTCGGGACAGGGCGGGGTGAAGCTTTCTTT. It translates to CSVPVGTGRGEAFF.